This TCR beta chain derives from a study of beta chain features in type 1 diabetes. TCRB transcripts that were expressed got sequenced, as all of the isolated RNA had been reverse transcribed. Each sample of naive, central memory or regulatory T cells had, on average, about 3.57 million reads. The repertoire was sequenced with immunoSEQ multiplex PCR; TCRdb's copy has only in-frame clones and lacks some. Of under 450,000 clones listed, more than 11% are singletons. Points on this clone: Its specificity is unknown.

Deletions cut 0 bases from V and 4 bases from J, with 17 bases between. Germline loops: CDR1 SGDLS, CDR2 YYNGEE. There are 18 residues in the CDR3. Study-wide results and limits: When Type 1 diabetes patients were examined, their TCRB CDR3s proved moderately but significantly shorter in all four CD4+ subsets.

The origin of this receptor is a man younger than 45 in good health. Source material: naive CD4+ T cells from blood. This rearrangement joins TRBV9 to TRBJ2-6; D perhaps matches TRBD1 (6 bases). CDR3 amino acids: CASSVVVGQGRGANVLTF. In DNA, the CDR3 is TGTGCCAGCAGCGTAGTAGTGGGACAAGGGCGAGGGGCCAACGTCCTGACTTTC. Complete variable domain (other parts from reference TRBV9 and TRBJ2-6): DSGVTQTPKHLITATGQRVTLRCSPRSGDLSVYWYQQSLDQGLQFLIQYYNGEERAKGNILERFSAQQFPDLHSELNLSSLELGDSALYFCASSVVVGQGRGANVLTFGAGSRLTVL.